This T cell receptor beta chain was identified in a study of regulatory T cells in long-lasting Graves disease. At the level of the study: Newly diagnosed Graves' patients had under 3 months of antithyroid drugs.

This clonotype was seen at least ten times. CDR3 regions were amplified by Arm-PCR using iRepertoire HTBI primers to build TCR beta libraries. TCRdb used MiXCR to reprocess the multiplex PCR reads, holding one entry per CDR3 protein. The data show fewer than 550,000 distinct CDR3 sequences, about 15% seen once. Time point noted: newly diagnosed GD, antithyroid drugs for less than 3 months. RNA from PBMCs was the source of the TCR library. This same sample was also part of a study on T cells in Graves' hyperthyroidism and ophthalmopathy. As that report states: Diagnosis rested on symptoms, serum thyroxine and TRAb, thyroid ultrasound, and orbital computed tomography. A set of HTBI primers served as the primers for a first-round RT-PCR of the TCR CDR3.

This receptor was taken from a woman under 30 with Graves disease. Source: peripheral blood mononuclear cells (PBMCs), taken at new diagnosis, from a patient treated with antithyroid drugs.

This CDR3 is CASSSPAGTGGGGGELFF. The CDR3 DNA sequence: TGTGCCAGCAGTTCCCCTGCCGGGACAGGGGGCGGTGGCGGGGAGCTGTTTTTT. The V call is TRBV28, the J call TRBJ2-2, with 12 positions matching TRBD1. From germline, CDR1 is MDHEN and CDR2 SYDVKM. The CDR3 is made up of 18 amino acids. J gave up 7 bases and V 4 bases, and 13 bases lay outside the gene matches.